The rows below give T cell receptor beta chains drawn from one sample of a study of human T cells and chemical hapten exposure. One entry per CDR3 protein results from TCRdb running MiXCR on the RACE reads. The sample shows 82,000 or so distinct CDR3 sequences, 10% to 15% of them seen only once. The input for sequencing was whole blood, taken in connection with sensitization to the hapten diphenylcyclopropenone (DPC). Every receptor here comes from a woman aged 45-60 years with alopecia areata. Some clones in this sample may be carry-over from other donors' samples. The CDR3 runs from the conserved cysteine through the conserved F or W. D genes are given only for firm matches. Not all rows give a size; the values are once, few, many and, for expanded clones, a class.

clone_size j_call d_call cdr3_length v_call cdr3_aa cdr3_nt
many TRBJ2-7 . 11 TRBV7-8 CASSSYYEQYF TGTGCCAGCAGCTCCTACTACGAGCAGTACTTC
many TRBJ2-2 . 15 TRBV5-1 CASSLGLDNTGELFF TGCGCCAGCAGCTTGGGACTAGATAACACCGGGGAGCTGTTTTTT
few TRBJ1-1 . 14 TRBV18 CASSDWATNTEAFF TGTGCCAGCTCAGACTGGGCAACAAACACTGAAGCTTTCTTT
. TRBJ1-1 TRBD1 12 TRBV10-3 CATRDSPTEAFF TGTGCCACACGGGACAGCCCTACAGAAGCTTTCTTT
few TRBJ2-7 . 11 TRBV25-1 CASTGYYEQYF TGTGCCAGCACAGGGTACTACGAGCAGTACTTC
few TRBJ1-3 TRBD1 14 TRBV20-1 CSAPPTGTGNTIYF TGCAGTGCACCTCCGACAGGGACAGGAAACACCATATATTTT
. TRBJ2-1 . 14 TRBV29-1 CSVVPGTSYNEQFF TGCAGCGTTGTTCCAGGGACTTCCTACAATGAGCAGTTCTTC
many TRBJ2-1 . 13 TRBV5-5 CASSTGVANEQFF TGTGCCAGCAGCACGGGAGTCGCAAATGAGCAGTTCTTC
many TRBJ2-7 . 17 TRBV4-2 CASSQREGTSLSYEQYF TGTGCCAGCAGCCAACGAGAAGGAACTAGCTTATCCTACGAGCAGTACTTC
. TRBJ2-3 TRBD2 15 TRBV20-1 CSAQGGGSGTDTQYF TGCAGTGCCCAGGGAGGCGGGAGCGGCACAGATACGCAGTATTTT
few TRBJ2-7 TRBD2 14 TRBV2 CASGSGLAGGEQYF TGTGCCAGCGGGTCTGGACTAGCGGGAGGCGAGCAGTACTTC
. TRBJ2-1 TRBD2 12 TRBV20-1 CSLAGSYNEQFF TGCAGTTTAGCGGGGTCCTACAATGAGCAGTTCTTC
few TRBJ1-1 . 14 TRBV10-2 CASSEVRANTEAFF TGCGCCAGCAGTGAGGTCAGGGCGAACACTGAAGCTTTCTTT
. TRBJ2-3 . 13 TRBV9 CASSVGGRDTQYF TGTGCCAGCAGCGTAGGTGGGAGAGATACGCAGTATTTT
many TRBJ2-1 TRBD2 17 TRBV5-1 CASSSASGLSSYNEQFF TGCGCCAGCAGCTCGGCTAGCGGGTTAAGCTCCTACAATGAGCAGTTCTTC
many TRBJ2-7 . 18 TRBV3-1 CASSQDDPLGWASYEQYF TGTGCCAGCAGCCAAGACGATCCACTTGGGTGGGCCTCCTACGAGCAGTACTTC
few TRBJ1-1 . 10 TRBV29-1 CSVGNSEAFF TGCAGCGTTGGTAACAGTGAAGCTTTCTTT
. TRBJ2-1 . 18 TRBV4-1 CASSQDSGAGASYNEQFF TGCGCCAGCAGCCAAGATAGCGGCGCAGGAGCGTCCTACAATGAGCAGTTCTTC
many TRBJ1-1 . 15 TRBV9 CASSVGEGPYTEAFF TGTGCCAGCAGCGTAGGTGAGGGCCCGTACACTGAAGCTTTCTTT
many TRBJ1-2 TRBD1 14 TRBV5-4 CASSWDRGGYGYTF TGTGCCAGCAGCTGGGACAGGGGTGGCTATGGCTACACCTTC
few TRBJ2-7 TRBD2 15 TRBV11-2 CASSVLAGETYEQYF TGTGCCAGCAGCGTTCTAGCGGGAGAAACCTACGAGCAGTACTTC
few TRBJ2-1 TRBD2 14 TRBV5-4 CASSLGGSFDEQFF TGTGCCAGCAGCTTGGGCGGGAGTTTCGATGAGCAGTTCTTC
. TRBJ1-1 TRBD1 14 TRBV7-8 CASSPLLTGTEAFF TGTGCCAGCAGCCCTCTCCTGACAGGGACTGAAGCTTTCTTT
few TRBJ2-1 . 14 TRBV6-1 CASSTGGAGNEQFF TGTGCCAGCAGTACGGGGGGCGCTGGCAATGAGCAGTTCTTC
many TRBJ1-1 . 13 TRBV11-2 CASSSRGTREAFF TGTGCCAGCAGCTCAAGGGGGACGCGGGAAGCTTTCTTT
. TRBJ1-5 . 17 TRBV6-2/TRBV6-3 CASSSRRSGSSNQPQHF TGTGCCAGCAGTTCTCGACGGAGCGGGTCAAGCAATCAGCCCCAGCATTTT
. TRBJ1-2 . 12 TRBV30 CAWSVGGYGYTF TGTGCCTGGAGTGTAGGGGGCTATGGCTACACCTTC
many TRBJ2-6 . 14 TRBV20-1 CSAWDFRGANVLTF TGCAGTGCGTGGGACTTTCGTGGGGCCAACGTCCTGACTTTC
many TRBJ2-1 . 14 TRBV30 CAWSVRGPGDEQFF TGTGCCTGGAGTGTACGGGGGCCGGGGGATGAGCAGTTCTTC
few TRBJ1-1 TRBD1 13 TRBV7-6 CASSRDRDTEAFF TGTGCCAGCAGCCGCGACAGGGACACTGAAGCTTTCTTT
. TRBJ1-1 . 13 TRBV7-9 CASSRTMNTEAFF TGTGCCAGCAGTAGGACAATGAACACTGAAGCTTTCTTT
many TRBJ1-1 . 14 TRBV9 CASSVGGVGKEAFF TGTGCCAGCAGCGTAGGGGGCGTTGGGAAGGAAGCTTTCTTT
many TRBJ2-3 . 12 TRBV7-3 CASSPTGDTQYF TGTGCCAGCAGCCCAACTGGAGATACGCAGTATTTT
many TRBJ1-1 . 13 TRBV29-1 CSVSAGGNTEAFF TGCAGCGTTTCCGCCGGCGGGAACACTGAAGCTTTCTTT